The 2 T cell receptor beta chains in this list originate from one sample, sequenced in a study of technical replicates of blood from a handful of donors. Assay used: immunoSEQ multiplex PCR; TCRdb lists only in-frame clones, some missing. The sample consists of about 79,000 clones, around 94% of them appearing once. Source material: T cells isolated from PBMCs. Source of these receptors: a human donor in good health.

The V and J genes are TRBV9 and TRBJ2-7; 8 nucleotides line up with TRBD2. Germline V lookup: CDR1 SGDLS, CDR2 YYNGEE. Germline trimming cut 3 bases from V and 2 bases from J; bases unmatched to any gene: 7. CDR3 length: 15 amino acids. The CDR3 DNA reads TGTGCCAGCAGCGCCGGGGGGGGGCTAGCCTACGAGCAGTACTTC. Translated, it gives CASSAGGGLAYEQYF.

V gene TRBV19 combines with J gene TRBJ2-7, with TRBD2 identical over 11 bases. The CDR3 spans 15 residues. The J segment lost 2 bases and the V segment lost 5 bases, leaving 5 bases of the junction unmatched. CDR1 and CDR2 (germline): LNHDA, SQIVND (reference sequence). The CDR3 here is CASSSTSGETYEQYF. The CDR3 DNA reads as TGTGCCAGTAGTTCGACTAGCGGGGAAACCTACGAGCAGTACTTC.